The rows below give T cell receptor beta chains drawn from one sample of a study of blood T cell repertoires in COVID-19. This table comes from immunoSEQ multiplex PCR, and its TCRdb copy is limited to in-frame clones, with some not included. This sample carries about 100,000 clones, around 85% of them seen once, and the ten largest clones take 9.5% to 15%. The sample taken for sequencing was peripheral blood. Every receptor here comes from a human donor in a cohort sampled during active COVID-19. Each CDR3 is given with its conserved first and last residue. A D gene is named only where the DNA matches it firmly. The size field is filled for only some rows; it gives once, few, many or a size class.

NA	TRBV15	TRBJ1-5	NA	CATSGYMGLSNQPQHF	TGTGCCACCAGCGGCTACATGGGCCTTAGCAATCAGCCCCAGCATTTT
NA	TRBV11-3	TRBJ2-5	TRBD2	CASSSGLAGGRQETQYF	TGTGCCAGCAGCTCGGGACTAGCGGGGGGGCGGCAAGAGACCCAGTACTTC
NA	TRBV10-3	TRBJ1-5	NA	CAISEGTSGNQPQHF	TGTGCCATCAGTGAGGGGACAAGTGGAAATCAGCCCCAGCATTTT
NA	TRBV6-2/TRBV6-3	TRBJ2-1	TRBD2	CASSPWGREVSYNEQFF	TGTGCCAGCAGTCCCTGGGGGCGGGAGGTATCCTACAATGAGCAGTTCTTC
NA	TRBV6-5	TRBJ2-7	NA	CASSGGRSLSGEQYF	TGTGCCAGCAGCGGGGGTCGTTCGCTTTCGGGAGAGCAGTACTTC
once	TRBV6-2/TRBV6-3	TRBJ1-2	TRBD1	CASSSGGGNYGYTF	TGTGCCAGCAGTTCAGGGGGAGGCAACTATGGCTACACCTTC
NA	TRBV5-4	TRBJ1-1	TRBD1	CASSWGQGVGGEAFF	TGTGCCAGCAGCTGGGGACAGGGGGTAGGGGGTGAAGCTTTCTTT
once	TRBV6-1	TRBJ1-1	NA	CASSEIGGSEAFF	TGTGCCAGCAGTGAGATCGGGGGATCTGAAGCTTTCTTT
once	TRBV29-1	TRBJ1-2	NA	CSVDGAFTGYTF	TGCAGCGTTGATGGAGCCTTCACCGGCTACACCTTC
NA	TRBV6-5	TRBJ2-3	NA	CATQRETDTQYF	TGTGCCACCCAACGCGAGACAGATACGCAGTATTTT
once	TRBV28	TRBJ2-7	NA	CASRGGRAESSYEQYF	TGTGCCAGCAGGGGAGGAAGGGCGGAGAGCTCCTACGAGCAGTACTTC
NA	TRBV6-5	TRBJ2-7	NA	CASSRARASNYEQYF	TGTGCCAGCAGCCGGGCCAGGGCCTCAAACTACGAGCAGTACTTC
NA	TRBV28	TRBJ1-2	NA	CASSLSSGGYTF	TGTGCCAGCAGTTTAAGTAGCGGCGGCTACACCTTC
NA	TRBV27	TRBJ1-2	NA	CASSSLTGTHYYGYTF	TGTGCCAGCAGTTCCCTAACCGGGACACACTACTATGGCTACACCTTC
NA	TRBV6-5	TRBJ1-2	NA	CASTYGLTANYGYTF	TGTGCCAGCACCTACGGGTTGACAGCAAACTATGGCTACACCTTC
NA	TRBV4-3	TRBJ2-3	TRBD2	CASSQDHWTSGSGADTQYF	TGCGCCAGCAGCCAAGATCATTGGACTAGCGGGAGTGGCGCAGATACGCAGTATTTT
NA	TRBV5-1	TRBJ1-1	TRBD1	CASSPSGTGMNTEAFF	TGCGCCAGCAGCCCCTCCGGGACAGGGATGAACACTGAAGCTTTCTTT
few	TRBV6-1	TRBJ2-1	TRBD2	CASSEFSPGAGEWNEQFF	TGTGCCAGCAGTGAATTTTCCCCGGGAGCGGGAGAATGGAATGAGCAGTTCTTC
NA	TRBV5-1	TRBJ2-5	TRBD1	CASSTQGVETQYF	TGCGCCAGCAGCACTCAGGGGGTGGAGACCCAGTACTTC
NA	TRBV27	TRBJ2-5	TRBD1	CVSSSGQGGETQYF	TGTGTCAGCAGTTCCGGACAGGGTGGAGAGACCCAGTACTTC
once	TRBV19	TRBJ1-2	TRBD1	CASSIVGAGQGTSNYGYTF	TGTGCCAGTAGTATAGTAGGGGCGGGACAGGGGACTTCTAACTATGGCTACACCTTC
NA	TRBV7-9	TRBJ2-1	NA	CASSLGSYNEQFF	TGTGCCAGCAGCTTAGGCAGCTACAATGAGCAGTTCTTC